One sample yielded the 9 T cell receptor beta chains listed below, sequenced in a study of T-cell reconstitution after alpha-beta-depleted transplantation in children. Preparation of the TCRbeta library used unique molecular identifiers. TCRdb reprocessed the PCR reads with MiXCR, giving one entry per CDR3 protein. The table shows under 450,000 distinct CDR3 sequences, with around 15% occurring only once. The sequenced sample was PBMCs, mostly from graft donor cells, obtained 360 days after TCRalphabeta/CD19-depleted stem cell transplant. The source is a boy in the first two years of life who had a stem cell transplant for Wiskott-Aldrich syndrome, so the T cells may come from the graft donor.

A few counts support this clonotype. The CDR3 loop reads CASRSDWKPYEQYF. Here the CDR3 DNA reads TGTGCCAGCAGATCGGACTGGAAACCCTACGAGCAGTACTTC. The gene calls are TRBV27 and TRBJ2-7; the D gene is possibly TRBD2 (5 bases). Germline values: CDR1 MNHEY, CDR2 SMNVEV (reference sequence). The CDR3 runs to 14 residues. Deletions cut 6 bases from V and 2 bases from J, with 14 bases between.

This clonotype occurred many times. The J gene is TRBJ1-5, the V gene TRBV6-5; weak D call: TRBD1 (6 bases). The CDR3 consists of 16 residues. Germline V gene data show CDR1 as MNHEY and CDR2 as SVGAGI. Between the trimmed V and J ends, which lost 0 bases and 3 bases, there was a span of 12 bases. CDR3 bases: TGTGCCAGCAGTTACTCGATAGGGGGGAACAATCAGCCCCAGCATTTT. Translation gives CASSYSIGGNNQPQHF.

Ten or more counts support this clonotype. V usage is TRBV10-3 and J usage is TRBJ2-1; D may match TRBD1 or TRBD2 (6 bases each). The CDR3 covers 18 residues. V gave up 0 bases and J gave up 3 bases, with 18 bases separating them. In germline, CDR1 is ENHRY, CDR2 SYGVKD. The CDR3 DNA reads TGTGCCATCAGTGAGTCGAGGGGGGACCTCCAGTTCTACAATGAGCAGTTCTTC. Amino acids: CAISESRGDLQFYNEQFF.

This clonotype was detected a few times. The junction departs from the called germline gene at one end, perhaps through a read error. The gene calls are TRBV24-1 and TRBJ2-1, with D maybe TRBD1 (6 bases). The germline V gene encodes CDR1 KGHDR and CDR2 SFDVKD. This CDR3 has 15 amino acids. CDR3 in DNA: TGTGCCACCAGTGAACAGGGTAGGTCCTACAATGAGCAGCTCTTC. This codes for CATSEQGRSYNEQLF.

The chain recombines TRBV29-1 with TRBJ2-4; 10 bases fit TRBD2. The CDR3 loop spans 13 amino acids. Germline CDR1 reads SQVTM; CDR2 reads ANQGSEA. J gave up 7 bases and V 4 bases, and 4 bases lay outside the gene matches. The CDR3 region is CSVVISGGNIQYF. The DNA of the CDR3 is TGCAGCGTTGTGATTAGCGGGGGGAACATTCAGTACTTC.

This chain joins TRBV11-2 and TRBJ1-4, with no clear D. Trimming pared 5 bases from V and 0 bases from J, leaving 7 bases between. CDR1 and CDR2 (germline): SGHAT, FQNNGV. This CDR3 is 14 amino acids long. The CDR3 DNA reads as TGTGCCAGCAGCCCACTTTCAACTAATGAAAAACTGTTTTTT. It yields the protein CASSPLSTNEKLFF.

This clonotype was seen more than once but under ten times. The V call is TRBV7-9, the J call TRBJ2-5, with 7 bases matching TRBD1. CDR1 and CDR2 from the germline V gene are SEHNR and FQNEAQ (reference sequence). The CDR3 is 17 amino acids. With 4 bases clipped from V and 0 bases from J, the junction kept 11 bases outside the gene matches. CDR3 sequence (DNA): TGTGCCAGCAGCTACAGACAGGGCCCGAAGTACCAAGAGACCCAGTACTTC. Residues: CASSYRQGPKYQETQYF. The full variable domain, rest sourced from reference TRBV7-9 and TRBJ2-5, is DTGVSQNPRHKITKRGQNVTFRCDPISEHNRLYWYRQTLGQGPEFLTYFQNEAQLEKSRLLSDRFSAERPKGSFSTLEIQRTEQGDSAMYLCASSYRQGPKYQETQYFGPGTRLLVL.

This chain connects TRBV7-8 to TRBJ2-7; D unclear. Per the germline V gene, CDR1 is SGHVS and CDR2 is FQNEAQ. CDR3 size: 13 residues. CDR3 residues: CVSRALGGYEQYF. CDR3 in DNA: TGTGTTAGTAGGGCCCTAGGTGGCTACGAGCAGTACTTC.

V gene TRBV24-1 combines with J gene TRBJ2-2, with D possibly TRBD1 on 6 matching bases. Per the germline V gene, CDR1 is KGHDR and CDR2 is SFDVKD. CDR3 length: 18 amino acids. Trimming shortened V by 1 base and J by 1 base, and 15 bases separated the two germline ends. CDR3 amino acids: CATSDLRGQGENTGELFF. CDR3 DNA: TGTGCCACCAGTGATTTAAGGGGACAAGGGGAGAACACCGGGGAGCTGTTTTTT.